This T cell receptor beta chain stems from a study of blood T cell repertoires in COVID-19. Study context: Both acute and convalescent COVID-19 samples were obtained from the United States, Italy and Spain. PBMCs, B-cell-depleted T cells, or T cells were the source of the cDNA or gDNA that made up the material.

J lost 6 bases, V lost 4 bases, and 8 bases had no gene match. CDR3 length: 15 residues. The germline V gene encodes CDR1 MNHNY and CDR2 SVGAGI (reference sequence). Authors' analysis steps: Reference gene primer amplification gave estimated nucleated cell counts. Assay: immunoSEQ multiplex PCR; the TCRdb copy retains only in-frame clones and omits some. Clone size and the V and J calls come from that table; the DNA yielded D and trimming. The sample lists around 60,000 clones, roughly 90% seen once, with roughly 3.2% in the top ten. V and J are TRBV6-6 and TRBJ1-2, with 10 bases that match TRBD1. Sequencing was carried out using peripheral blood. This receptor was obtained from a man aged 45-65 years with active COVID-19. Here the CDR3 DNA reads TGTGCCAGCAGTTCCGGGACAGGGGCGGGGGATGGCTACACCTTC. Translated, it gives CASSSGTGAGDGYTF.